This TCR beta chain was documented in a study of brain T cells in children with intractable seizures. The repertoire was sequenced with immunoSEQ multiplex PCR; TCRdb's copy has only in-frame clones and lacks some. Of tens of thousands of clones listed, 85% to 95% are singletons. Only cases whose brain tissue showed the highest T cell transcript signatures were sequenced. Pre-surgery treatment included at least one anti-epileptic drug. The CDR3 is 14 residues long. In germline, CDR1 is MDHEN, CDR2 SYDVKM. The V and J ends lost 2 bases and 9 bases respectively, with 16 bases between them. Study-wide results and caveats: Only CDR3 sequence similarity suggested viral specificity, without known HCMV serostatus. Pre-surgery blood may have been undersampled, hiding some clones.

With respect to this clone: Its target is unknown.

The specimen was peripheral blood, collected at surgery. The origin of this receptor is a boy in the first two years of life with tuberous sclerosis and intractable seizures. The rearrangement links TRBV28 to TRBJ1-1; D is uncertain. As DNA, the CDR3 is TGTGCCAGCAGTTTAACCCTTACAAGAAATAAAGCTTTCTTT. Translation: CASSLTLTRNKAFF.